A selection of T cell receptor beta chains follows, all from one sample in a study of cytomegalovirus exposure and HLA in healthy donors. Only in-frame clones appear in the TCRdb table, and some are missing; sequencing was by immunoSEQ multiplex PCR. The sample records roughly 190,000 clones, around four fifths being singletons. Sequencing used PBMCs. Every receptor here comes from a female donor in good health and CMV-seronegative. The CDR3 runs from the conserved cysteine through the conserved F or W. The order of the fields is clone size, V gene, J gene, D gene, CDR3 DNA, CDR3 protein. The D gene is left open where the match is weak. The size of a clone is reported for some rows only, either as once, few or many, or as a class for expanded clones.

>once|TRBV28|TRBJ2-3|TRBD2
TGTGCCAGCAGCGTCGGGGGGGCCCCAGATACGCAGTATTTT
CASSVGGAPDTQYF
>once|TRBV6-5|TRBJ2-1|TRBD2
TGTGCCAGCAGACCGGGACTAGCGCGGAATGAGCAGTTCTTC
CASRPGLARNEQFF
>-|TRBV19|TRBJ1-2|-
TGTGCCAGTAGTTCCCAGACAGGATTGGCCTATGGCTACACCTTC
CASSSQTGLAYGYTF
>-|TRBV5-4|TRBJ1-4|-
TGTGCCAGCAGCTTTCTTGTAGCGGGGGTTGCAACTAATGAAAAACTGTTTTTT
CASSFLVAGVATNEKLFF
>-|TRBV6-1|TRBJ2-7|TRBD2
TGTGCCAGCAGTGAAAAGACTAGCGAGTTCTACGAGCAGTACTTC
CASSEKTSEFYEQYF
>once|TRBV30|TRBJ1-2|-
TGTGCCTGGAGTGGGGGGGGCGAGGATGGCTACACCTTC
CAWSGGGEDGYTF
>-|TRBV2|TRBJ2-7|TRBD2
TGTGCCAGCAAGGGGGGGACTAGTATCTTCTACGAGCAGTACTTC
CASKGGTSIFYEQYF
>few|TRBV6-5|TRBJ2-1|TRBD2
TGTGCCAGCACCTTAGCGGGGGGCCTCTACAATGAGCAGTTCTTC
CASTLAGGLYNEQFF
>-|TRBV29-1|TRBJ1-1|-
TGCAGCGGTGGCACAGGCATGAACACTGAAGCTTTCTTT
CSGGTGMNTEAFF
>-|TRBV7-9|TRBJ1-1|-
TGTGCCAGCAGCGTCACAGGACTGAACACTGAAGCTTTCTTT
CASSVTGLNTEAFF
>few|TRBV5-1|TRBJ2-1|TRBD1
TGCGCCAGCAGCACCGGGACAGGGGGGTACAATGAGCAGTTCTTC
CASSTGTGGYNEQFF
>-|TRBV27|TRBJ1-5|TRBD1
TGTGCCAGCAGGGACAGGGAGGGTCAGCCCCAGCATTTT
CASRDREGQPQHF
>-|TRBV6-4|TRBJ2-1|-
TGTGCCAGCAGTGAGCGGAGCGAACACAATGAGCAGTTCTTC
CASSERSEHNEQFF
>-|TRBV19|TRBJ2-2|-
TGTGCCAGTAGTATCAAGGGAGAGGGCACCGGGGAGCTGTTTTTT
CASSIKGEGTGELFF
>-|TRBV7-9|TRBJ2-7|-
TGTGCCAGCAGCTTAGTCAGCGGTCCCTCCTACGAGCAGTACTTC
CASSLVSGPSYEQYF
>-|TRBV19|TRBJ1-2|TRBD1
TGTGCCAGTAGTATATCACCCGACAGGGGGAACTATGGCTACACCTTC
CASSISPDRGNYGYTF
>-|TRBV7-3|TRBJ2-2|-
TGTGCCAGCAGCTTAACTGGGGATCCGGGGACCGGGGAGCTGTTTTTT
CASSLTGDPGTGELFF
>-|TRBV7-6|TRBJ1-3|-
TGTGCCAGCAGCCATAAAAGACAGTCTGGAAACACCATATATTTT
CASSHKRQSGNTIYF
>-|TRBV5-1|TRBJ1-5|-
TGCGCCAGCAGCCCGGATTTAGGACAGCCTCAGCATTTT
CASSPDLGQPQHF
>few|TRBV5-6|TRBJ1-4|-
TGTGCCAGCAGCTTGTACCAGGGTATCGAAAAACTGTTTTTT
CASSLYQGIEKLFF
>-|TRBV5-5|TRBJ2-3|TRBD2
TGTGCCAGCAGCTTCAGCGGGGACAGCACAGATACGCAGTATTTT
CASSFSGDSTDTQYF
>-|TRBV28|TRBJ1-4|TRBD1
TGTGCCAGCAGTTTTGCGGGACAGGGGGGTGAAAAACTGTTTTTT
CASSFAGQGGEKLFF
>-|TRBV5-4|TRBJ2-3|-
TGTGCCAGCAGCTTGCAGGCTGCCTCTAGCACAGATACGCAGTATTTT
CASSLQAASSTDTQYF
>once|TRBV9|TRBJ1-3|TRBD1
TGTGCCAGCAGCGTGACAGGGGCTGGAAACACCATATATTTT
CASSVTGAGNTIYF